This is a list of T cell receptor beta chains from one sample in a study of blood T cells in healthy people across ages. TCRdb analysed the 5' RACE reads with MiXCR anew, one entry per CDR3 protein. The data show about 800,000 distinct CDR3 sequences, with about 46% seen just once and less than 20% held by the top ten. Input material: blood. The source of these receptors is a man older than 75 in good health. CDR3s include the opening cysteine and the closing phenylalanine or tryptophan. The order of the fields is J gene, V gene, clone size, D gene, CDR3 protein, CDR3 DNA. D genes are given only for firm matches. Expanded clones are given a class, and other clones once, few, many or no size at all.

J gene: TRBJ2-1; V gene: TRBV20-1; clone size: NA; D gene: TRBD2; CDR3 protein: CSARNIAGGYNEQFF; CDR3 DNA: TGCAGTGCCAGAAACATAGCGGGAGGATACAATGAGCAGTTCTTC
J gene: TRBJ2-1; V gene: TRBV6-1; clone size: once; D gene: NA; CDR3 protein: CASSSHGTDSYNEQFF; CDR3 DNA: TGTGCCAGCAGTTCACACGGGACGGACTCCTACAATGAGCAGTTCTTC
J gene: TRBJ2-5; V gene: TRBV6-2/TRBV6-3; clone size: NA; D gene: NA; CDR3 protein: CASSSYPETQYF; CDR3 DNA: TGTGCCAGCAGTTCCTACCCGGAGACCCAGTACTTC
J gene: TRBJ1-2; V gene: TRBV5-1; clone size: few; D gene: TRBD1; CDR3 protein: CASSHSGTGNYGYTF; CDR3 DNA: TGCGCCAGCAGCCACTCCGGGACAGGCAACTATGGCTACACCTTC
J gene: TRBJ1-2; V gene: TRBV28; clone size: few; D gene: NA; CDR3 protein: CASTVDRLYGYTF; CDR3 DNA: TGTGCCAGCACCGTAGACAGGCTCTATGGCTACACCTTC
J gene: TRBJ2-1; V gene: TRBV10-3; clone size: NA; D gene: NA; CDR3 protein: CAIQADSSYNEQFF; CDR3 DNA: TGTGCCATCCAAGCGGATAGCTCCTACAATGAGCAGTTCTTC
J gene: TRBJ2-2; V gene: TRBV20-1; clone size: few; D gene: NA; CDR3 protein: CSAQQQGRDTGELFF; CDR3 DNA: TGCAGTGCTCAACAGCAGGGGCGGGACACCGGGGAGCTGTTTTTT
J gene: TRBJ2-3; V gene: TRBV20-1; clone size: few; D gene: TRBD1; CDR3 protein: CSAPPGQGRADTQYF; CDR3 DNA: TGCAGTGCACCCCCGGGACAGGGGCGGGCAGATACGCAGTATTTT
J gene: TRBJ2-7; V gene: TRBV29-1; clone size: few; D gene: NA; CDR3 protein: CSVEDKGSYEQYF; CDR3 DNA: TGCAGCGTTGAAGATAAGGGCTCATACGAGCAGTACTTC
J gene: TRBJ2-1; V gene: TRBV12-3/TRBV12-4; clone size: many; D gene: TRBD2; CDR3 protein: CASSPGLAASYNEQFF; CDR3 DNA: TGTGCCAGCAGTCCGGGACTAGCGGCGTCCTACAATGAGCAGTTCTTC
J gene: TRBJ2-5; V gene: TRBV18; clone size: few; D gene: NA; CDR3 protein: CASSPAGTQETQYF; CDR3 DNA: TGTGCCAGCTCACCAGCGGGAACCCAAGAGACCCAGTACTTC
J gene: TRBJ1-4; V gene: TRBV14; clone size: few; D gene: TRBD1; CDR3 protein: CASSQRTGGSEKLFF; CDR3 DNA: TGTGCCAGCAGCCAAAGGACAGGGGGAAGTGAAAAACTGTTTTTT
J gene: TRBJ2-7; V gene: TRBV6-2/TRBV6-3; clone size: few; D gene: NA; CDR3 protein: CASSPPSYGGISYEQYF; CDR3 DNA: TGTGCCAGCAGTCCCCCCTCATACGGCGGGATAAGTTACGAGCAGTACTTC